The present T cell receptor (beta chain) was sequenced within a study of T-cell memory formation after mild COVID-19. One entry per CDR3 protein, called by TCRdb with MiXCR from the 5' RACE reads. The sample has around 400,000 distinct CDR3 sequences; around 24% are singletons. This CDR3 is 13 amino acids long. The V gene lost 6 bases and the J gene lost 9 bases, with 15 bases spanning the gap. Germline assignment: CDR1 LGHDT and CDR2 YNNKEL (reference sequence). The sequenced sample consisted of PBMCs or a T cell subset sorted from them (not recorded which). The origin of this receptor is an adult woman who had mild COVID-19 (a few samples of this study predate the infection). Cell type and time point are not known. The chain links TRBV3-1 to TRBJ2-1, with D perhaps matching TRBD1 (6 bases). The CDR3 protein is CASSHRVGSEQFF. In nucleotides, the CDR3 is TGTGCCAGCAGTCACAGGGTTGGGAGTGAGCAGTTCTTC.